The T cell receptor (beta chain) under discussion was sequenced for a study of cytomegalovirus exposure and HLA in healthy donors. Findings of the study overall: Rare TCR sequences predominated, though certain public TCRs were found in many donors. In a later analysis, about 17,000 TCR beta sequences were associated with HLA alleles at 0.05 false discovery rate. Using the classifier, cytomegalovirus status was reportedly diagnosed with high specificity and sensitivity. Most CMV-associated TCR beta chains appeared HLA-restricted in a later analysis.

With 0 bases clipped from V and 6 bases from J, the junction kept 10 bases outside the gene matches. Germline assignment: CDR1 SGHAT and CDR2 FQNNGV. This CDR3 is built from 16 residues. This PCR relied on a set of 60 Vbeta primers and 13 Jbeta primers. Only in-frame clones appear in the TCRdb table, and some are missing; sequencing was by immunoSEQ multiplex PCR. The sample contains 150,000 to 200,000 clones, approximately 82% of which appear only once. For this clone: Its antigen is unidentified.

The genes are TRBV11-2 and TRBJ2-7, with 8 positions matching TRBD1. The sample taken for sequencing was PBMCs. The clonotype was recovered from a girl aged 2-9 years in good health and CMV-seropositive. The CDR3 nucleotides are TGTGCCAGCAGCTTAGATCGTGGACAGGGCGCTATCGAGCAGTACTTC. This translates into CASSLDRGQGAIEQYF.